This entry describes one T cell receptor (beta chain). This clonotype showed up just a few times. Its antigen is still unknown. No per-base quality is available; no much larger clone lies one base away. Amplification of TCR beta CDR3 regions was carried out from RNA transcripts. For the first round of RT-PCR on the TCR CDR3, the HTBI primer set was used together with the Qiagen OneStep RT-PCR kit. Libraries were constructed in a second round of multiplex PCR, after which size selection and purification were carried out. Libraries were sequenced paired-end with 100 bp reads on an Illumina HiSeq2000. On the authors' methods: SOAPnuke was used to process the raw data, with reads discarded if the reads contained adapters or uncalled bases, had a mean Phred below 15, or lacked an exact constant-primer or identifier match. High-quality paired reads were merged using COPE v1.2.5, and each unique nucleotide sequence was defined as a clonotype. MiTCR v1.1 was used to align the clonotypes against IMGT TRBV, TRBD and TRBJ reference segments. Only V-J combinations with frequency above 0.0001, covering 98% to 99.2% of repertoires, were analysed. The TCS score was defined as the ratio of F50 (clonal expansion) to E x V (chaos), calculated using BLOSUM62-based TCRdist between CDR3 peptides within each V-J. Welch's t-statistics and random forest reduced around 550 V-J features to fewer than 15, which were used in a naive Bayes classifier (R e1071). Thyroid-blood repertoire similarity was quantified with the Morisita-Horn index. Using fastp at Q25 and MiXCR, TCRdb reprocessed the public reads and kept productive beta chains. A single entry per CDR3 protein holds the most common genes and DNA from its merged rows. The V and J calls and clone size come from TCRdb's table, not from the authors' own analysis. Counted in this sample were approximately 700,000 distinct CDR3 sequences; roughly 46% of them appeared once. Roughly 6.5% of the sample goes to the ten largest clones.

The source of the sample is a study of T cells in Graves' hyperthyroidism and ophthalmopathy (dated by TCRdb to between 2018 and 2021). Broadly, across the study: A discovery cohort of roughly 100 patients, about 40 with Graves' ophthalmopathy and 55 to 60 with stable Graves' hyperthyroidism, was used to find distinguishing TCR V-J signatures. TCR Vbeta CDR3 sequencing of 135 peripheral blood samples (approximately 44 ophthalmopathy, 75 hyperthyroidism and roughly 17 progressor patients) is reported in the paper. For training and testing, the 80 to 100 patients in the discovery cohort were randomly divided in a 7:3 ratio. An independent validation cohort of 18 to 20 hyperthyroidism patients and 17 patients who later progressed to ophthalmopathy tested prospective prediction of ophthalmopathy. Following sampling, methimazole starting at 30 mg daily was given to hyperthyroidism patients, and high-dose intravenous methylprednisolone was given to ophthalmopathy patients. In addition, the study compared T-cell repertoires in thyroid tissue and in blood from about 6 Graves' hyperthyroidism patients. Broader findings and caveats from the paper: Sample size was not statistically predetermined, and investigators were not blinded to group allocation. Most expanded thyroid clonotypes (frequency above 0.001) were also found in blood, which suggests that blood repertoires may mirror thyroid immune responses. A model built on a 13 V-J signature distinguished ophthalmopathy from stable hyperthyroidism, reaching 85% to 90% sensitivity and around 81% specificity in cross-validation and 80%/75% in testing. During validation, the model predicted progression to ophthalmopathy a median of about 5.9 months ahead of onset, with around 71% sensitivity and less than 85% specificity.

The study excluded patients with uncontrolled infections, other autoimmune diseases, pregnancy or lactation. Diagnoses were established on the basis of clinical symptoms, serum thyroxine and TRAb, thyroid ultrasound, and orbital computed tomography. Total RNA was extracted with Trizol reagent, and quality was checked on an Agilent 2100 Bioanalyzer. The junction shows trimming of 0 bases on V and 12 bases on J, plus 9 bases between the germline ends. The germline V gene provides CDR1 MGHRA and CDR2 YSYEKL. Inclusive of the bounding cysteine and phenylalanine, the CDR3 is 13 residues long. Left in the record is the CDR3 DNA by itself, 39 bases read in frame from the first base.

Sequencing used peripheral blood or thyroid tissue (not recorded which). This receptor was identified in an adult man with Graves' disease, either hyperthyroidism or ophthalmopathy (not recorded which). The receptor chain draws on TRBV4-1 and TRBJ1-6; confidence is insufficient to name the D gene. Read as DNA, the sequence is TGCGCCAGCAGCCAAGAGCTTTCCGTACCCCTCCACTTT. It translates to CASSQELSVPLHF.